These T cell receptor beta chains were read from a single sample in a study of CD8+ T cells in alopecia areata. Method: immunoSEQ multiplex PCR; TCRdb's copy keeps in-frame clones and lacks some. The sample lists about 200,000 clones; over 55% were seen once. Sample: CD4+ T cells sorted from blood, taken at week 24, from a patient treated with tofacitinib. The receptors were sampled from a human donor with alopecia areata. Both conserved end residues are part of each CDR3. The D gene is left open where the match is weak. Size tells how often a clone was seen (once, few, many) or the class of an expanded clone, and some rows leave it out.

j_call: TRBJ2-2
d_call: .
clone_size: .
v_call: TRBV5-1
cdr3_aa: CASSPWGPSTGELFF
cdr3_nt: TGCGCCAGCAGCCCCTGGGGGCCCTCCACCGGGGAGCTGTTTTTT

j_call: TRBJ2-7
d_call: .
clone_size: .
v_call: TRBV29-1
cdr3_aa: CSAASRAGEYEQYF
cdr3_nt: TGCAGCGCGGCCAGCAGGGCTGGGGAATACGAGCAGTACTTC

j_call: TRBJ1-6
d_call: TRBD1
clone_size: few
v_call: TRBV19
cdr3_aa: CASSIGYRTGDSPLHF
cdr3_nt: TGTGCCAGTAGCATTGGGTATCGGACAGGAGATTCACCCCTCCACTTT

j_call: TRBJ1-1
d_call: .
clone_size: .
v_call: TRBV5-1
cdr3_aa: CASSKDWNEAFF
cdr3_nt: TGCGCCAGCAGCAAGGACTGGAATGAAGCTTTCTTT

j_call: TRBJ1-1
d_call: .
clone_size: .
v_call: TRBV6-6
cdr3_aa: CASSLRTTPEGFF
cdr3_nt: TGTGCCAGCAGCCTACGGACAACCCCGGAGGGTTTCTTT

j_call: TRBJ1-1
d_call: .
clone_size: .
v_call: TRBV6-6
cdr3_aa: CASSIQGSNTEAFF
cdr3_nt: TGTGCCAGCAGTATACAGGGATCGAACACTGAAGCTTTCTTT

j_call: TRBJ2-3
d_call: .
clone_size: few
v_call: TRBV7-2
cdr3_aa: CASSLSSGSTDTQYF
cdr3_nt: TGTGCCAGCAGCTTGTCGAGCGGAAGCACAGATACGCAGTATTTT

j_call: TRBJ2-1
d_call: .
clone_size: once
v_call: TRBV7-3
cdr3_aa: CASSLIAENEQFF
cdr3_nt: TGTGCCAGCAGCCTCATAGCGGAGAATGAGCAGTTCTTC

j_call: TRBJ1-2
d_call: .
clone_size: .
v_call: TRBV30
cdr3_aa: CAWSGGRRSHGYTF
cdr3_nt: TGTGCCTGGAGTGGGGGGAGACGGAGTCATGGCTACACCTTC

j_call: TRBJ1-2
d_call: .
clone_size: .
v_call: TRBV27
cdr3_aa: CASSLLAPPYGYTF
cdr3_nt: TGTGCCAGCAGTTTACTGGCCCCACCATATGGCTACACCTTC

j_call: TRBJ2-5
d_call: TRBD1
clone_size: .
v_call: TRBV9
cdr3_aa: CASSVKQGARETQYF
cdr3_nt: TGTGCCAGCAGCGTAAAACAGGGGGCTCGAGAGACCCAGTACTTC

j_call: TRBJ2-5
d_call: TRBD2
clone_size: few
v_call: TRBV11-2
cdr3_aa: CASSLSGTSGGAQETQYF
cdr3_nt: TGTGCCAGCAGCTTAAGTGGGACTAGCGGGGGGGCCCAAGAGACCCAGTACTTC

j_call: TRBJ1-4
d_call: TRBD1
clone_size: .
v_call: TRBV29-1
cdr3_aa: CSVGPGGLGEKLFF
cdr3_nt: TGCAGCGTAGGCCCAGGGGGCTTGGGTGAAAAACTGTTTTTT

j_call: TRBJ2-3
d_call: .
clone_size: .
v_call: TRBV5-1
cdr3_aa: CASSPDTTDTQYF
cdr3_nt: TGCGCCAGCAGTCCCGACACCACAGATACGCAGTATTTT

j_call: TRBJ1-2
d_call: TRBD1
clone_size: .
v_call: TRBV29-1
cdr3_aa: CSATTGSGQGYTF
cdr3_nt: TGCAGCGCGACGACAGGGAGTGGGCAGGGCTACACCTTC

j_call: TRBJ1-2
d_call: .
clone_size: .
v_call: TRBV6-6
cdr3_aa: CAIGEGLDYGYTF
cdr3_nt: TGTGCCATCGGGGAGGGGCTGGACTATGGCTACACCTTC

j_call: TRBJ2-7
d_call: TRBD2
clone_size: .
v_call: TRBV6-4
cdr3_aa: CASSSNAGGPYEQYF
cdr3_nt: TGTGCCAGCAGTTCCAACGCGGGGGGCCCCTACGAGCAGTACTTC

j_call: TRBJ2-1
d_call: .
clone_size: .
v_call: TRBV7-6
cdr3_aa: CASSLASPRGNNEQFF
cdr3_nt: TGTGCCAGCAGCTTAGCTTCTCCACGGGGAAACAATGAGCAGTTCTTC

j_call: TRBJ2-3
d_call: .
clone_size: .
v_call: TRBV30
cdr3_aa: CACEHGSTDTQYF
cdr3_nt: TGTGCCTGTGAGCACGGCAGCACAGATACGCAGTATTTT

j_call: TRBJ2-7
d_call: .
clone_size: .
v_call: TRBV19
cdr3_aa: CASSTAREYEQYF
cdr3_nt: TGTGCCAGTAGTACCGCCCGGGAATACGAGCAGTACTTC

j_call: TRBJ1-1
d_call: .
clone_size: .
v_call: TRBV29-1
cdr3_aa: CSVVRATEAFF
cdr3_nt: TGCAGCGTTGTCAGGGCCACTGAAGCTTTCTTT

j_call: TRBJ2-5
d_call: .
clone_size: .
v_call: TRBV6-5
cdr3_aa: CASSYGRGTQETQYF
cdr3_nt: TGTGCCAGCAGTTACGGGCGGGGCACCCAAGAGACCCAGTACTTC

j_call: TRBJ1-2
d_call: TRBD1
clone_size: .
v_call: TRBV30
cdr3_aa: CAWRTGTGGNGYTF
cdr3_nt: TGTGCCTGGAGAACCGGGACAGGGGGCAATGGCTACACCTTC

j_call: TRBJ2-2
d_call: TRBD1
clone_size: few
v_call: TRBV5-1
cdr3_aa: CASSLAGGTGELFF
cdr3_nt: TGCGCCAGCAGCTTGGCAGGGGGCACCGGGGAGCTGTTTTTT

j_call: TRBJ1-1
d_call: .
clone_size: .
v_call: TRBV5-5
cdr3_aa: CASSFGPEAFF
cdr3_nt: TGTGCCAGCAGCTTCGGCCCGGAAGCTTTCTTT

j_call: TRBJ2-5
d_call: .
clone_size: .
v_call: TRBV5-1
cdr3_aa: CASSLVGGETQYF
cdr3_nt: TGCGCCAGCAGCTTGGTCGGGGGTGAGACCCAGTACTTC

j_call: TRBJ2-7
d_call: TRBD1
clone_size: .
v_call: TRBV5-6
cdr3_aa: CASNFPGQGAEQYF
cdr3_nt: TGTGCCAGCAACTTCCCGGGACAGGGTGCCGAGCAGTACTTC

j_call: TRBJ1-1
d_call: .
clone_size: .
v_call: TRBV15
cdr3_aa: CATSRERGPLNTEAFF
cdr3_nt: TGTGCCACCAGCAGAGAAAGGGGACCGCTGAACACTGAAGCTTTCTTT

j_call: TRBJ1-2
d_call: TRBD1
clone_size: .
v_call: TRBV29-1
cdr3_aa: CSVAGATGGGYTF
cdr3_nt: TGCAGCGTAGCCGGTGCGACAGGGGGTGGCTACACCTTC

j_call: TRBJ1-5
d_call: .
clone_size: many
v_call: TRBV4-1
cdr3_aa: CASSHPPSQPRYSNQPQHF
cdr3_nt: TGCGCCAGCAGCCACCCCCCGTCGCAGCCCAGGTATAGCAATCAGCCCCAGCATTTT

j_call: TRBJ2-1
d_call: .
clone_size: .
v_call: TRBV29-1
cdr3_aa: CSASGQGGNEQFF
cdr3_nt: TGCAGCGCTTCGGGGCAGGGTGGAAATGAGCAGTTCTTC

j_call: TRBJ1-5
d_call: .
clone_size: .
v_call: TRBV10-3
cdr3_aa: CAAATPNQPQHF
cdr3_nt: TGTGCCGCAGCCACCCCCAATCAGCCCCAGCATTTT

j_call: TRBJ2-5
d_call: TRBD2
clone_size: .
v_call: TRBV7-8
cdr3_aa: CASSLGGTSGGPLSRETQYF
cdr3_nt: TGTGCCAGCAGCTTGGGAGGGACTAGCGGGGGGCCCCTATCCAGGGAGACCCAGTACTTC

j_call: TRBJ1-1
d_call: .
clone_size: .
v_call: TRBV5-4
cdr3_aa: CASSIGLNTEAFF
cdr3_nt: TGTGCCAGCAGCATCGGACTGAACACTGAAGCTTTCTTT

j_call: TRBJ1-5
d_call: .
clone_size: .
v_call: TRBV7-2
cdr3_aa: CASSDPNQPQHF
cdr3_nt: TGTGCCAGCAGCGACCCCAATCAGCCCCAGCATTTT

j_call: TRBJ1-2
d_call: .
clone_size: .
v_call: TRBV30
cdr3_aa: CAWRNRVGGNYGYTF
cdr3_nt: TGTGCCTGGAGGAACAGGGTAGGAGGCAACTATGGCTACACCTTC

j_call: TRBJ2-2
d_call: TRBD2
clone_size: few
v_call: TRBV4-3
cdr3_aa: CASSLSRGGRDTGELFF
cdr3_nt: TGCGCCAGCAGCCTCTCACGCGGGGGGCGAGACACCGGGGAGCTGTTTTTT

j_call: TRBJ2-3
d_call: .
clone_size: .
v_call: TRBV10-3
cdr3_aa: CAISESGDNTDTQYF
cdr3_nt: TGTGCCATCAGTGAGTCGGGAGATAACACAGATACGCAGTATTTT

j_call: TRBJ2-5
d_call: .
clone_size: .
v_call: TRBV7-3
cdr3_aa: CASSLGAKPSQETQYF
cdr3_nt: TGTGCCAGCAGCTTAGGAGCCAAACCCTCCCAAGAGACCCAGTACTTC

j_call: TRBJ1-2
d_call: TRBD1
clone_size: few
v_call: TRBV9
cdr3_aa: CASSVDRSYGYTF
cdr3_nt: TGTGCCAGCAGCGTGGACAGGTCCTATGGCTACACCTTC

j_call: TRBJ2-2
d_call: .
clone_size: many
v_call: TRBV10-1
cdr3_aa: CASSESFGTGELFF
cdr3_nt: TGCGCCAGCAGTGAGTCTTTCGGCACCGGGGAGCTGTTTTTT

j_call: TRBJ1-5
d_call: TRBD1
clone_size: .
v_call: TRBV6-6
cdr3_aa: CARQGAIRERQPQHF
cdr3_nt: TGTGCCAGGCAGGGGGCAATTCGGGAAAGACAGCCCCAGCATTTT

j_call: TRBJ2-7
d_call: TRBD1
clone_size: .
v_call: TRBV27
cdr3_aa: CASSPKTGDEQYF
cdr3_nt: TGTGCCAGCAGTCCCAAAACAGGGGACGAGCAGTACTTC

j_call: TRBJ2-5
d_call: .
clone_size: .
v_call: TRBV4-2
cdr3_aa: CASSQGWETQYF
cdr3_nt: TGTGCCAGCAGTCAAGGATGGGAGACCCAGTACTTC

j_call: TRBJ2-1
d_call: .
clone_size: .
v_call: TRBV5-1
cdr3_aa: CASSGGATSHEQFF
cdr3_nt: TGCGCCAGCAGCGGGGGGGCGACTAGCCATGAGCAGTTCTTC

j_call: TRBJ2-1
d_call: .
clone_size: .
v_call: TRBV30
cdr3_aa: CAWSTGRVNEQFF
cdr3_nt: TGTGCCTGGAGTACCGGCAGGGTCAATGAGCAGTTCTTC

j_call: TRBJ2-1
d_call: TRBD2
clone_size: .
v_call: TRBV6-1
cdr3_aa: CASSERLAGAHNEQFF
cdr3_nt: TGTGCCAGCAGTGAAAGACTAGCGGGGGCGCACAATGAGCAGTTCTTC

j_call: TRBJ2-7
d_call: .
clone_size: .
v_call: TRBV2
cdr3_aa: CASRVISTDLYEQYF
cdr3_nt: TGTGCCAGCAGGGTCATCAGCACGGATTTATACGAGCAGTACTTC

j_call: TRBJ2-1
d_call: .
clone_size: .
v_call: TRBV5-6
cdr3_aa: CASSFTYRAVEQFF
cdr3_nt: TGTGCCAGCAGCTTTACCTACAGGGCGGTTGAGCAGTTCTTC

j_call: TRBJ1-2
d_call: .
clone_size: .
v_call: TRBV25-1
cdr3_aa: CASSDKTGGGYTF
cdr3_nt: TGTGCCAGCAGTGACAAGACAGGCGGTGGCTACACCTTC

j_call: TRBJ1-1
d_call: .
clone_size: .
v_call: TRBV29-1
cdr3_aa: CSVSQDKAFF
cdr3_nt: TGCAGCGTTAGTCAGGATAAAGCTTTCTTT

j_call: TRBJ2-2
d_call: .
clone_size: .
v_call: TRBV27
cdr3_aa: CASSIGPRERNTGELFF
cdr3_nt: TGTGCCAGCAGTATCGGACCGCGAGAGCGGAACACCGGGGAGCTGTTTTTT

j_call: TRBJ2-7
d_call: .
clone_size: .
v_call: TRBV10-3
cdr3_aa: CAISESAFKAYEQYF
cdr3_nt: TGTGCCATCAGTGAGTCGGCCTTTAAAGCCTACGAGCAGTACTTC

j_call: TRBJ2-4
d_call: .
clone_size: .
v_call: TRBV19
cdr3_aa: CASSTEDSYLAKNIQYF
cdr3_nt: TGTGCCAGTAGTACGGAAGACAGCTACCTAGCCAAAAACATTCAGTACTTC

j_call: TRBJ2-3
d_call: .
clone_size: few
v_call: TRBV10-2
cdr3_aa: CASSVGGGMADTQYF
cdr3_nt: TGCGCCAGCAGTGTCGGAGGGGGTATGGCAGATACGCAGTATTTT

j_call: TRBJ2-3
d_call: TRBD2
clone_size: .
v_call: TRBV4-1
cdr3_aa: CASSQEFTSGSTDTQYF
cdr3_nt: TGCGCCAGCAGCCAAGAATTTACTAGCGGTAGCACAGATACGCAGTATTTT

j_call: TRBJ2-7
d_call: .
clone_size: .
v_call: TRBV18
cdr3_aa: CASSPDRSANSYEQYF
cdr3_nt: TGTGCCAGCTCACCCGACAGGTCAGCAAACTCCTACGAGCAGTACTTC

j_call: TRBJ2-1
d_call: TRBD2
clone_size: few
v_call: TRBV6-5
cdr3_aa: CASSYIAAERESEQFF
cdr3_nt: TGTGCCAGCAGTTACATTGCGGCTGAGCGGGAGAGTGAGCAGTTCTTC